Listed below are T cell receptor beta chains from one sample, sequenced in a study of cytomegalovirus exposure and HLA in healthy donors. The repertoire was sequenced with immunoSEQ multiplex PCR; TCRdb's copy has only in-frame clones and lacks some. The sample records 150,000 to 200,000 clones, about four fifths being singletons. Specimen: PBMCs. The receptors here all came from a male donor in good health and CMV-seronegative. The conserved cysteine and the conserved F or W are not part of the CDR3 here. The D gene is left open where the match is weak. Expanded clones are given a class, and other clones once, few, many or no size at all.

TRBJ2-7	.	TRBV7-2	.	ASSIILAPYEQY
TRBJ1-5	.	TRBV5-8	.	ASSLAGQPQH
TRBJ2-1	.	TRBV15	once	ATGGTAYYNEQF
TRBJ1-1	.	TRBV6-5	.	ASRVSHMNTEAF
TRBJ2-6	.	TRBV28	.	ASPRGSGANVLT
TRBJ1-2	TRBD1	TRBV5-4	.	ASSLQPGQTANYGYT
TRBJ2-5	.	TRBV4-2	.	ASSQGVSGGVQETQY
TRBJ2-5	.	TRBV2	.	ASRGGTKETQY
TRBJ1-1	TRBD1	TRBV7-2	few	ASSFRGGQGRGTEAF
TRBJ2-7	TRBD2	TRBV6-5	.	ASRQAGGYEQY
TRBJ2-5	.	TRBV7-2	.	ASSLMAAQETQY
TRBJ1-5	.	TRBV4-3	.	ASSQDVLNQPQH
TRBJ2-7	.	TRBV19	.	ASSISGAAYEQY
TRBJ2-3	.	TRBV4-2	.	ASSPIRGASTDTQY
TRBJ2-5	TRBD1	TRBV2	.	ASSYRGQETQY
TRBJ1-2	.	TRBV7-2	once	ASSLGSGSLYGYT
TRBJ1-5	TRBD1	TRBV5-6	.	ASSPRGQGYSNQPQH
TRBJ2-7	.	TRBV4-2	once	ASSQGDRRGRGSYEQY
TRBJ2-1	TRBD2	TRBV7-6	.	ASSLGGTSGRAGNNEQF
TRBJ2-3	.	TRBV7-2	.	ASSVGTSTDTQY
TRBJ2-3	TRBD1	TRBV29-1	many	SVWGQTAADTQY
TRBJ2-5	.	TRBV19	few	ASSLGTSPETQY
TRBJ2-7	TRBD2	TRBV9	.	ASSVGGLDGEQY
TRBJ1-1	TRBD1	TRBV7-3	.	ASSLKGTGSIAEAF
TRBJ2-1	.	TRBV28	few	ASIPPSGSEQF
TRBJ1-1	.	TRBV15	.	ATSRDDTEAF
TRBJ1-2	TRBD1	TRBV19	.	AVFRDRGFYGYT
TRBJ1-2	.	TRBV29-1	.	SATTNSYGYP
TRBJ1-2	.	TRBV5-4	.	ASSLYSGLRGSYGYT
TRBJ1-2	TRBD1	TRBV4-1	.	ASSPRDRFLYGYT
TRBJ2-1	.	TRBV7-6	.	ASSSRDYNEQF
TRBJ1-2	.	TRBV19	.	ASSTLREGVYYGYT
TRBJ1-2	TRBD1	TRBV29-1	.	SVRSGGPTNYGYP
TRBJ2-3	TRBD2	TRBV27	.	ASRSASGSFTDTQY
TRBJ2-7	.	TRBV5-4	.	ASSLGAGNMYEQY
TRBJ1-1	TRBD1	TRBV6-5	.	ASRRQGALYTEAF
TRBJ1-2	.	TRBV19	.	ASSMDSDRAYGYT
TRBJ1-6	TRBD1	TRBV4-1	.	ASSKGQGADSPLH
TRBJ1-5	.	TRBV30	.	AWSSGAGQPQH